The next 17 T cell receptor beta chains were all read from a single sample in a study of blood T cells in healthy people across ages. Then a second PCR, running about 6 to 11 cycles, was carried out with a sample-barcoded 5' primer and a J-beta primer mix. Via MiXCR, TCRdb re-called the 5' RACE reads, giving one row per CDR3 protein. The sample gives about 1.5 million distinct CDR3 sequences, roughly two fifths of which show up once; more than 4% is in the top ten. The sequenced sample consisted of blood. Every receptor here comes from a woman younger than 35 in good health.

The J gene is TRBJ2-4, the V gene TRBV29-1; no definite D call. The V gene lost 7 bases and the J gene lost 5 bases, with 21 bases spanning the gap. Germline CDR1 reads SQVTM; CDR2 reads ANQGSEA. The CDR3 sequence is 15 residues long. For the CDR3, the DNA is TGCAGCGCCCGCAGAGGTACCAGTCGAGAAAACATTCAGTACTTC. Its translation is CSARRGTSRENIQYF.

The chain joins TRBV10-2 to TRBJ2-1; TRBD2 matches 14 bases. The junction had 7 bases not matched to a gene; V was cut back by 6 bases and J by 3 bases. CDR3 length: 17 amino acids. Germline loops: CDR1 WSHSY, CDR2 SAAADI. CDR3 residues: CASRKTSGGAFYNEQFF. CDR3 bases: TGCGCCAGCAGAAAGACTAGCGGGGGGGCCTTCTACAATGAGCAGTTCTTC.

This clonotype came up a few times. The rearrangement joins TRBV4-3 to TRBJ1-6; 9 nucleotides agree with TRBD1. Looked up from germline, CDR1 is LGHNA and CDR2 is YSLEER. The CDR3 runs to 14 residues. With V trimmed by 5 bases and J by 9 bases, 5 bases remained unmatched. CDR3 loop: CASSKTGGSSPLHF. As DNA, the CDR3 is TGCGCCAGCAGCAAAACAGGGGGCTCTTCACCCCTCCACTTT.

This rearrangement joins TRBV6-6 to TRBJ1-4; no clear D. The V gene's germline CDR1 is MNHNY and CDR2 SVGAGI (reference sequence). The CDR3 covers 17 residues. Trimming pared 0 bases from V and 8 bases from J, leaving 19 bases between. In DNA form, the CDR3 reads TGTGCCAGCAGTTACTCGAGTCCGGGATTAATGAGGGAAAAACTGTTTTTT. Its protein is CASSYSSPGLMREKLFF.

The chain joins TRBV12-3 or TRBV12-4 to TRBJ1-6; D remains unclear. The V and J ends lost 5 bases and 10 bases respectively, with 15 bases between them. The CDR3 totals 14 residues. CDR3 sequence: CASSPRGGESPLHF. CDR3 nucleotides: TGTGCCAGCAGTCCGCGCGGCGGGGAGTCACCCCTCCACTTT.

This chain joins TRBV5-1 and TRBJ1-2; D call uncertain. CDR3 length: 15 residues. V was cut by 0 bases and J by 0 bases, with 9 bases left in between. The germline V gene has CDR1 SGHRS and CDR2 YFSETQ. The CDR3 here is CASSLAFGTNYGYTF. The CDR3 nucleotides read TGCGCCAGCAGCTTGGCCTTCGGTACTAACTATGGCTACACCTTC.

V usage is TRBV4-2 and J usage is TRBJ2-7; TRBD2 agrees at 7 bases. Germline V lookup: CDR1 LGHNA, CDR2 YNFKEQ. The CDR3 is 15 residues long. V shed 1 base and J 4 bases; nucleotides not matched to a gene: 7. The CDR3 bases are TGTGCCAGCAGCCAAGGGACTAGTCGCGTTTACGAGCAGTACTTC. As protein: CASSQGTSRVYEQYF.

The J gene is TRBJ1-2, the V gene TRBV10-3; D gene uncertain. CDR3 length: 13 amino acids. V lost 8 bases and J lost 6, with 16 bases in between. CDR1 is ENHRY, CDR2 SYGVKD, per germline. The CDR3 region has the DNA TGTGCCATCGCTTCGACACCCGAGAATGGCTACACCTTC. The encoded protein is CAIASTPENGYTF.

A note on this clonotype: This may come from a read error, since a much larger clone is one base off. The V call is TRBV20-1, the J call TRBJ2-3; D might be TRBD1 or TRBD2, each matching 5 bases. Germline CDR1 is DFQATT and CDR2 is SNEGSKA (reference sequence). The CDR3 is 12 residues long. V was shortened by 3 bases and J by 4 bases, with 8 bases between the two germline ends. The CDR3 loop is CSARQGADTQYF. The DNA of the CDR3 is TGCAGTGCTAGGCAGGGAGCAGATACGCAGTATTTT.

The J gene is TRBJ2-3, the V gene TRBV7-9, with D possibly being TRBD1 (6 bases). V shed 2 bases and J shed 6 bases, with 15 bases lying between them. The CDR3 spans 15 residues. Germline V CDR1 and CDR2: SEHNR, FQNEAQ (reference sequence). CDR3 sequence reads: CASSLTGSIADTQYF. CDR3 DNA: TGTGCCAGCAGCTTAACAGGGTCTATTGCGGATACGCAGTATTTT.

The CDR3 sequence is CAISDPGVDHYGYTF. The DNA of the CDR3 is TGTGCCATCAGTGACCCTGGCGTGGACCACTATGGCTACACCTTC. The chain uses TRBV10-3 and TRBJ1-2; D not resolved. CDR3 length: 15 amino acids. Per germline, CDR1 ENHRY and CDR2 SYGVKD. Trimming removed 3 bases at V and 3 bases at J, with 14 bases between.

This chain links TRBV18 with TRBJ2-1; D is possibly TRBD2 (6 bases). Trimming pared 2 bases from V and 2 bases from J, leaving 10 bases between. Germline CDR1 reads KGHSH; CDR2 reads LQKENI. This CDR3 region has 15 residues. The CDR3 DNA sequence: TGTGCCAGCTCACCAGGACTAACCCCCTACAATGAGCAGTTCTTC. It translates to CASSPGLTPYNEQFF. Combining the CDR3 with reference TRBV18 and TRBJ2-1 gives the whole variable domain NAGVMQNPRHLVRRRGQEARLRCSPMKGHSHVYWYRQLPEEGLKFMVYLQKENIIDESGMPKERFSAEFPKEGPSILRIQQVVRGDSAAYFCASSPGLTPYNEQFFGPGTRLTVL.

This chain uses TRBV5-1 with TRBJ2-5; either TRBD1 or TRBD2 may fit D (5 bases each). The V end lost 1 base, the J end lost 2 bases, and 12 bases lay between the germline ends. Germline lookup yields CDR1 SGHRS and CDR2 YFSETQ. The CDR3 loop spans 15 amino acids. CDR3 loop: CASSLWGTTQETQYF. The CDR3 bases are TGCGCCAGCAGCTTGTGGGGGACCACTCAAGAGACCCAGTACTTC.

This clonotype was seen a handful of times. This rearrangement joins TRBV27 to TRBJ1-2; no clear D gene. The CDR3 runs 12 residues. From germline, CDR1 is MNHEY and CDR2 SMNVEV (reference sequence). V was pared by 9 bases and J by 7 bases, with 15 bases between. The CDR3 DNA is TGTGCCAGTCTCGGGCCCGGAGGTGGCTACACCTTC. Amino acid sequence: CASLGPGGGYTF.

This clonotype has just one count. The chain links TRBV13 to TRBJ1-1; the D is unclear. The V gene's germline CDR1 is PRHDT and CDR2 FYEKMQ (reference sequence). CDR3 length equals 18 residues. V was pared by 0 bases and J by 1 base, with 18 bases between. CDR3 in DNA: TGTGCCAGCAGCTTAGGCCACCTACGGGGTCAGGCGAACACTGAAGCTTTCTTT. Translated, it gives CASSLGHLRGQANTEAFF.

The rearrangement joins TRBV18 to TRBJ2-4; D remains ambiguous. Germline V gives CDR1 KGHSH, CDR2 LQKENI. CDR3 size: 14 residues. Trimming stripped 2 bases from V and 2 bases from J, with 7 bases between. Here the CDR3 reads CASSPTPSKNIQYF. The CDR3 region has the DNA TGTGCCAGCTCACCAACACCTTCCAAAAACATTCAGTACTTC.

The chain employs TRBV3-1 and TRBJ1-2, with a weak D call TRBD1 (6 bases). CDR1 and CDR2 from the germline V gene are LGHDT and YNNKEL (reference sequence). The CDR3 consists of 15 residues. V lost 0 bases to trimming and J lost 5 bases, with 13 bases between them. Written as DNA, the CDR3 is TGTGCCAGCAGCCAAGAAACAGGGAGGGGGTATGGCTACACCTTC. This translates into CASSQETGRGYGYTF.